This T cell receptor beta chain is from a study of T cell clonality in common variable immunodeficiency. Study-wide results and limits: Common variable immunodeficiency TCR beta sequences reportedly had fewer deletions and N-nucleotide insertions.

Sequencing input was equivalent genomic DNA from CVID and controls. The assay was immunoSEQ multiplex PCR, and TCRdb's table has in-frame clones only and misses some. The sample is made up of 57,000 or so clones, none counted only once. Ten or more counts support this clone. Its antigen is unknown. Coverage ceases 3 residues before the CDR3 finishes, and the germline J gene fills in the end. Trimming took off 3 bases at V and 2 bases at J, with 8 bases between the two ends. The CDR3 is 14 amino acids. Germline CDR1 LGHDT, CDR2 YNNKEL (reference sequence). The sequence was obtained from a person between 18 and 75 years old in good health. The rearrangement uses TRBV3-1 (or the pseudogene TRBV3-2) and TRBJ2-1; tentative D call: TRBD2 (5 bases). Sequences were obtained from peripheral blood mononuclear cells. The DNA read from the CDR3 is TGTGCCAGCAGCCATAGCGTCCCCTACAATGAG. Its translation is CASSHSVPYNE. The full CDR3 protein reads CASSHSVPYNEQFF.